This TCR beta chain comes out of a study of shared clonotypes between healthy human individuals. V was pared by 0 bases and J by 1 base, with 3 bases of the junction left unmatched. This CDR3 has 16 amino acids. The germline CDR1 and CDR2 sequences are SGDLS and YYNGEE. The authors split each subset's genomic DNA evenly across several immunoSEQ plates. Profiling relied on immunoSEQ multiplex PCR, and the TCRdb table lists in-frame clones only, not all of them. This table has 2 million to 3 million clones, approximately 92% appearing once. To note about this clone: In the same sample, other DNA sequences code for this CDR3.

Both subsets, CD45RA+ naive and CD45RA-negative memory, were split from the CD4+ cells. Specimen: naive CD4+ T cells sorted from blood. Subset specified: CD45RA+ positively selected. The receptor was isolated from a man aged 18 to 29 in good health. The V gene is TRBV9, the J gene TRBJ2-2; 7 positions match TRBD2. The CDR3, as DNA: TGTGCCAGCAGCGTAGTTGGCGGGGGGAACACCGGGGAGCTGTTTTTT. This sequence encodes CASSVVGGGNTGELFF.